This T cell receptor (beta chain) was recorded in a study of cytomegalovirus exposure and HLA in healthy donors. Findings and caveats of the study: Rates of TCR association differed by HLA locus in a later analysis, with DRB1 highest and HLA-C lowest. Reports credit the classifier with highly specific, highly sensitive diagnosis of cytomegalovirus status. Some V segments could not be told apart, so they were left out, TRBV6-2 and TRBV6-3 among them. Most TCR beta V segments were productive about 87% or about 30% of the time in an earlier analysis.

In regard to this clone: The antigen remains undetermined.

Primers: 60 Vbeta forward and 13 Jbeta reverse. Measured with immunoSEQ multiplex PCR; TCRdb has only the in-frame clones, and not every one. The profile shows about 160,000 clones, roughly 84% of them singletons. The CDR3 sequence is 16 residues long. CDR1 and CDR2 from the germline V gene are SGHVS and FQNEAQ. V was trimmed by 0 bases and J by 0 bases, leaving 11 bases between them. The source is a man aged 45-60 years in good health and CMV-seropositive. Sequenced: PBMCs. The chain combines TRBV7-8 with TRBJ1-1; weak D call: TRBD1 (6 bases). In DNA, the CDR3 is TGTGCCAGCAGCTTAGCAGCTCGGACAGTGAACACTGAAGCTTTCTTT. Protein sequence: CASSLAARTVNTEAFF.